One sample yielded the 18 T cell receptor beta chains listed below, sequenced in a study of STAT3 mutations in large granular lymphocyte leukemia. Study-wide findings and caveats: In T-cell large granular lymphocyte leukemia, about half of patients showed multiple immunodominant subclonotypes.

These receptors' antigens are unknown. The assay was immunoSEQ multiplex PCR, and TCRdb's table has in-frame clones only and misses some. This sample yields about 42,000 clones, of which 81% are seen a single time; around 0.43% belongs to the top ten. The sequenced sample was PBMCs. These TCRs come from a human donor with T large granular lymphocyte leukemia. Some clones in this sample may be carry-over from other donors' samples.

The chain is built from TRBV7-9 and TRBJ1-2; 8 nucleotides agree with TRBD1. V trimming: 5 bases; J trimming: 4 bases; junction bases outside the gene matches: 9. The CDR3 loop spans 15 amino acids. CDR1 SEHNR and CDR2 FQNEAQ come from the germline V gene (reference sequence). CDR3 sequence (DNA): TGTGCCAGCAGCGAGGACAGGGCCCGCGGCTATGGCTACACCTTC. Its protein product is CASSEDRARGYGYTF.

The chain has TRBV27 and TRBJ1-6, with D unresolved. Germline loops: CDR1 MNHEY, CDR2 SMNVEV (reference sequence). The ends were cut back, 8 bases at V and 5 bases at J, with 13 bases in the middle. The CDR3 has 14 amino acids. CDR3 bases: TGTGCCAGCTGGGGAGGAGGGAATAATTCACCCCTCCACTTT. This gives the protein CASWGGGNNSPLHF.

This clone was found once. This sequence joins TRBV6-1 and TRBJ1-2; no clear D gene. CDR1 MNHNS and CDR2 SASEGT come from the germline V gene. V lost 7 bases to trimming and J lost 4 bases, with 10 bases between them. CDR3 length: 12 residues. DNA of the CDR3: TGTGCCAGCAAGGTCGCTGTCTATGGCTACACCTTC. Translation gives CASKVAVYGYTF.

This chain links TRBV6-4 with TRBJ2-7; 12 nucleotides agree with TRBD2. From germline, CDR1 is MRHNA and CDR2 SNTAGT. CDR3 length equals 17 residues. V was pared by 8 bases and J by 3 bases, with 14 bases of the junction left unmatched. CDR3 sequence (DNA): TGTGCCAGCGCCCTGACTAGCGGGGGACCTCTCCACTACGAGCAGTACGTC. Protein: CASALTSGGPLHYEQYV.

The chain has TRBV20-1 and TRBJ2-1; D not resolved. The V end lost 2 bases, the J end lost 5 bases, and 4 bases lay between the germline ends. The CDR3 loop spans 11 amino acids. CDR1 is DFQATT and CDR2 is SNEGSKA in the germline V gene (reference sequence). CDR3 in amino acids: CSARFDNEQFF. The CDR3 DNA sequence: TGCAGTGCTAGATTCGACAATGAGCAGTTCTTC.

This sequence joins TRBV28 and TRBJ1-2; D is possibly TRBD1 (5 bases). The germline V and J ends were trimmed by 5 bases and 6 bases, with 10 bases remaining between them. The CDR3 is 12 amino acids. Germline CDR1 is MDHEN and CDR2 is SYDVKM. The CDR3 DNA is TGTGCCAGCAGTAGAGTCAGGGATGGCTACACCTTC. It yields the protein CASSRVRDGYTF.

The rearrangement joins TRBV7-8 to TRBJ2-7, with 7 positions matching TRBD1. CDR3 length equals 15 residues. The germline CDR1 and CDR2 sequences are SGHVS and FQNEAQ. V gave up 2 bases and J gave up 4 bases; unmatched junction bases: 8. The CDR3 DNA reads TGTGCCAGCAGCTTATTCGAAGGGGGCACTTACGAGCAGTACGTC. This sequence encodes CASSLFEGGTYEQYV.

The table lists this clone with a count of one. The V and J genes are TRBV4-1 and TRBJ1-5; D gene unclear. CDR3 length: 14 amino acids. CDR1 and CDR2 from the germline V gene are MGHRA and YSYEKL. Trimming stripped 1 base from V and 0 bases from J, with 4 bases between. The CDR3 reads CASSQVGSNQPQHF. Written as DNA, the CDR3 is TGCGCCAGCAGCCAAGTTGGTAGCAATCAGCCCCAGCATTTT.

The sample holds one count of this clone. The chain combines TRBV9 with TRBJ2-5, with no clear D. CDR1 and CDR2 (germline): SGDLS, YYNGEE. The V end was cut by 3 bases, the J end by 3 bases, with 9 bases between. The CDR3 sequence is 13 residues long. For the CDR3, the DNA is TGTGCCAGCAGCGGCCCGGACGAAGAGACCCAGTACTTC. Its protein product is CASSGPDEETQYF.

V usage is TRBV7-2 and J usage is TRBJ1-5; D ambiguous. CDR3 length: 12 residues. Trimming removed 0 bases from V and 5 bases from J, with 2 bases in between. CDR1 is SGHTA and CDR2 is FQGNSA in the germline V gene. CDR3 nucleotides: TGTGCCAGCAGCTTAGCGCATCAGCCCCAGCATTTT. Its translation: CASSLAHQPQHF.

This CDR3 reads CASSRGQGGYEQYF. The CDR3 bases are TGTGCCAGCAGCCGTGGACAGGGTGGCTACGAGCAGTACTTC. The gene calls are TRBV6-5 and TRBJ2-7, with 8 bases fitting TRBD1. Germline CDR1 reads MNHEY; CDR2 reads SVGAGI. There are 14 residues in the CDR3. The V and J ends lost 6 bases and 3 bases, in that order; junction bases with no gene match: 7.

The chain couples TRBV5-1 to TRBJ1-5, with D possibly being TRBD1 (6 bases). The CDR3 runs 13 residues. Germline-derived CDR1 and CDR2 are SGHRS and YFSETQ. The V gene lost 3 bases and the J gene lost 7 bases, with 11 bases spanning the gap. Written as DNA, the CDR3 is TGCGCCAGCAGCTACCAACAGGGCCAGCCCCAGCATTTT. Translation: CASSYQQGQPQHF.

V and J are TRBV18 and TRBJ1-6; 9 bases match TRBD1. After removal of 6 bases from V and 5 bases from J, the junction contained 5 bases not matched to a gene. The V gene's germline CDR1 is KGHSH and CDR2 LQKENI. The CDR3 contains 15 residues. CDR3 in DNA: TGTGCCAGCTCCCCAGGGACAGGGAATAATTCACCCCTCCACTTT. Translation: CASSPGTGNNSPLHF. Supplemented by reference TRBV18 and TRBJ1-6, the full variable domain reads NAGVMQNPRHLVRRRGQEARLRCSPMKGHSHVYWYRQLPEEGLKFMVYLQKENIIDESGMPKERFSAEFPKEGPSILRIQQVVRGDSAAYFCASSPGTGNNSPLHFGNGTRLTVT.

CDR3 sequence (DNA): TGTGCCAGCAGCAAGACAGGTACCTACGAGCAGTACTTC. Its translation is CASSKTGTYEQYF. The gene calls are TRBV6-5 and TRBJ2-7; D perhaps matches TRBD1 (6 bases). This CDR3 spans 13 amino acids. From germline, CDR1 is MNHEY and CDR2 SVGAGI. Trimming shortened V by 6 bases and J by 2 bases, and 11 bases separated the two germline ends.

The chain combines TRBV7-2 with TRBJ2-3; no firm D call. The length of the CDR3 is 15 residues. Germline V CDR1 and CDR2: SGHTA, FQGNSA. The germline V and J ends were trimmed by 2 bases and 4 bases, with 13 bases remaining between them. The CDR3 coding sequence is TGTGCCAGCAGCTTACTTGGGGAAGGTGCAGATACGCAGTATTTT. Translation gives CASSLLGEGADTQYF.

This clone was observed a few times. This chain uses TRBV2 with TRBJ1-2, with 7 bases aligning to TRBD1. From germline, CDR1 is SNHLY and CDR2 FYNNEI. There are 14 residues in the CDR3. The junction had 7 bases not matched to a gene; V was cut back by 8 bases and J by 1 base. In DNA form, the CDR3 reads TGTGCCAGCGTAGGGACAGAACTTAACTATGGCTACACCTTC. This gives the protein CASVGTELNYGYTF.

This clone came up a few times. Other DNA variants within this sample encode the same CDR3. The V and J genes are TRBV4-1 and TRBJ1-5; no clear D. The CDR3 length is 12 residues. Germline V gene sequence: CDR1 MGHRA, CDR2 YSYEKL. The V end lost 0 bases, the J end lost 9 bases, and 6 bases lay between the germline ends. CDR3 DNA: TGCGCCAGCAGCCAAGAAGCAGGGCCCCAGCATTTT. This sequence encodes CASSQEAGPQHF.

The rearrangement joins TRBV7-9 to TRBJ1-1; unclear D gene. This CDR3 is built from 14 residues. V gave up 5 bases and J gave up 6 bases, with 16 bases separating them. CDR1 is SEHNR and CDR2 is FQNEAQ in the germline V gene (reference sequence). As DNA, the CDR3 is TGTGCCAGCAGCCCCGGGGTCCAAACGGCTGAAGCTTTCTTT. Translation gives CASSPGVQTAEAFF.